This entry lists 32 T cell receptor beta chains sequenced from one sample in a study of Ad26.COV2.S vaccination and SARS-CoV-2 variants. Using immunoSEQ multiplex PCR, the repertoire was profiled, and TCRdb retains in-frame clones only, with some absent. The repertoire consists of under 400,000 clones, with around 90% occurring once and the leading ten covering roughly 3.1%. Indicated treatment: around 19 received Ad26.COV2.S at low or high dose, single or two shots; about 5 received placebo; per-sample allocation not given. Samples came from day 63 after the first vaccine or placebo injection. This sample comprised peripheral blood, obtained in a trial of Ad26.COV2.S vaccine versus placebo. The receptors stem from a person between 18 and 65 years old who received the Ad26.COV2.S COVID-19 vaccine or a placebo.

The J gene is TRBJ2-5, the V gene TRBV3-1 (or the pseudogene TRBV3-2); D unresolved. Germline V CDR1 and CDR2: LGHDT, YNNKEL (reference sequence). CDR3 length equals 13 residues. V lost 1 base and J 1 base, leaving 4 bases between the germline ends. CDR3: CASSQALQETQYF. The DNA for the CDR3 is TGTGCCAGCAGCCAAGCCCTCCAAGAGACCCAGTACTTC.

The rearrangement uses TRBV30 and TRBJ1-2; 8 bases align to TRBD1. V lost 2 bases to trimming and J lost 4 bases; unmatched junction nucleotides: 9. CDR1 and CDR2 from the germline V gene are GTSNPN and SVGIG (reference sequence). The CDR3 sequence is 15 residues long. The CDR3 sequence is CAWSPRTGTRYGYTF. The DNA for the CDR3 is TGTGCCTGGAGTCCGAGGACAGGGACTCGCTATGGCTACACCTTC.

The chain combines TRBV15 with TRBJ1-2, with D unclear. The V and J ends lost 0 bases and 4 bases respectively, with 12 bases between them. The CDR3 is 15 amino acids. Germline CDR1 and CDR2: LNHNV and YYDKDF (reference sequence). Written as DNA, the CDR3 is TGTGCCACCAGCAGAGAAGTTAGGCCCTCCTATGGCTACACCTTC. It is translated as CATSREVRPSYGYTF.

This chain links TRBV6-5 with TRBJ1-1; weak D call: TRBD1 (6 bases). Germline assignment: CDR1 MNHEY and CDR2 SVGAGI. The CDR3 contains 13 residues. V was clipped by 6 bases and J by 2 bases, with 10 bases between them. The CDR3 nucleotides read TGTGCCAGCAGAGAGGACAGAAACACTGAAGCTTTCTTT. This gives the protein CASREDRNTEAFF.

V and J are TRBV9 and TRBJ1-1, with D tentatively TRBD1 (6 bases). Germline assignment: CDR1 SGDLS and CDR2 YYNGEE. The CDR3 contains 14 residues. Trimming stripped 0 bases from V and 2 bases from J, with 8 bases between. CDR3 sequence: CASSVVGANTEAFF. The CDR3 region has the DNA TGTGCCAGCAGCGTAGTGGGGGCTAACACTGAAGCTTTCTTT.

CDR3 bases: TGTGCCAGCATACTTCTCAGGGGGCCTGGCTACACCTTC. This translates into CASILLRGPGYTF. The J gene is TRBJ1-2, the V gene TRBV2; TRBD1 matches at 8 bases. The CDR3 consists of 13 residues. The V gene end was trimmed by 7 bases and the J gene end by 7 bases; junction bases not matched to a gene: 8. Germline V gene lookup returns CDR1 SNHLY and CDR2 FYNNEI.

The V gene is TRBV9, the J gene TRBJ2-5; D possibly corresponds to TRBD1 (5 bases). The CDR3 consists of 16 residues. Germline V gives CDR1 SGDLS, CDR2 YYNGEE. V lost 2 bases and J 3 bases, leaving 17 bases between the germline ends. CDR3 sequence (DNA): TGTGCCAGCAGCGTGCGACCCGGAACAGGAAAAGAGACCCAGTACTTC. As protein: CASSVRPGTGKETQYF.

V is TRBV4-3 and J is TRBJ2-2, with 11 bases lining up with TRBD1. J was trimmed by 4 bases and V by 4 bases; bases with no gene match: 17. CDR1 and CDR2 from the germline V gene are LGHNA and YSLEER. The CDR3 runs 20 residues. The chain's CDR3 is CASSRRAPGQGVLSTGELFF. The DNA for the CDR3 is TGCGCCAGCAGCCGTCGCGCGCCGGGACAGGGGGTATTGAGCACCGGGGAGCTGTTTTTT.

V usage is TRBV2 and J usage is TRBJ2-2; 7 bases are a match to TRBD1. The V gene's germline CDR1 is SNHLY and CDR2 FYNNEI. Trimming cost V 8 bases and J 6 bases; bases outside gene matches: 6. The CDR3 contains 13 residues. CDR3 DNA sequence: TGTGCCAGCTTGGGACAGCTTCCCGGGGAGCTGTTTTTT. Translating gives CASLGQLPGELFF.

The chain links TRBV5-4 to TRBJ1-2; tentative D call: TRBD1 (5 bases). Trimming removed 4 bases at V and 12 bases at J, with 25 bases between. There are 15 residues in the CDR3. Germline CDR1 SGHNT, CDR2 YYREEE (reference sequence). The CDR3 sequence: CASSRPGTILPKDTF. CDR3 sequence (DNA): TGTGCCAGCAGCCGGCCAGGGACTATCCTCCCCAAGGACACCTTC. Full variable domain (missing parts from reference TRBV5-4 and TRBJ1-2): ETGVTQSPTHLIKTRGQQVTLRCSSQSGHNTVSWYQQALGQGPQFIFQYYREEENGRGNFPPRFSGLQFPNYSSELNVNALELDDSALYLCASSRPGTILPKDTFGSGTRLTVV.

V and J are TRBV5-4 and TRBJ1-1; the D is unclear. The CDR3 has 14 residues. V lost 4 bases and J lost 1, with 11 bases in between. Per the germline V gene, CDR1 is SGHNT and CDR2 is YYREEE (reference sequence). CDR3 DNA: TGTGCCAGCAGCCCCCGTGGCGAGAACACTGAAGCTTTCTTT. Translation gives CASSPRGENTEAFF. Using reference TRBV5-4 and TRBJ1-1 for the parts outside the CDR3, the full variable domain is ETGVTQSPTHLIKTRGQQVTLRCSSQSGHNTVSWYQQALGQGPQFIFQYYREEENGRGNFPPRFSGLQFPNYSSELNVNALELDDSALYLCASSPRGENTEAFFGQGTRLTVV.

The genes are TRBV7-9 and TRBJ2-3; 10 positions agree with TRBD2. The germline V gene has CDR1 SEHNR and CDR2 FQNEAQ (reference sequence). The CDR3 loop spans 15 amino acids. The V gene end was trimmed by 5 bases and the J gene end by 4 bases; junction bases not matched to a gene: 6. The CDR3 DNA is TGTGCCAGCAGCCAAACTAGCGGGGTGGCAGATACGCAGTATTTT. The encoded protein is CASSQTSGVADTQYF.

The chain carries TRBV6-5 and TRBJ1-4, with 9 bases that match TRBD1. The CDR3 is made up of 16 amino acids. Germline CDR1 is MNHEY and CDR2 is SVGAGI. Trimming at V came to 4 bases and at J to 4 bases, leaving 7 bases not matched to a gene. CDR3 coding DNA: TGTGCCAGCAGTTCCCCGGGACAGGGCATTAATGAAAAACTGTTTTTT. Its translation: CASSSPGQGINEKLFF.

The CDR3 spells CASSRAQDPFYEQYF. For the CDR3, the DNA is TGTGCCAGCAGCCGAGCCCAGGACCCCTTCTACGAGCAGTACTTC. The chain couples TRBV3-1 (or the pseudogene TRBV3-2) to TRBJ2-7; D unclear. Trimming left V 4 bases short and J 3 bases short, with 16 bases between. The germline V gene has CDR1 LGHDT and CDR2 YNNKEL (reference sequence). There are 15 residues in the CDR3.

Here the CDR3 reads CATSPGYNEQFF. In DNA form, the CDR3 reads TGTGCCACCAGCCCCGGATACAATGAGCAGTTCTTC. V and J are TRBV24-1 and TRBJ2-1, with unresolved D. The CDR3 sequence is 12 residues long. The germline V gene encodes CDR1 KGHDR and CDR2 SFDVKD. Trimming cost V 7 bases and J 4 bases, with 7 bases left between them.

The CDR3 region is CASSSGHAEGQPQHF. Here the CDR3 DNA reads TGTGCCAGCAGCTCCGGACACGCAGAAGGCCAGCCCCAGCATTTT. V usage is TRBV19 and J usage is TRBJ1-5, with D perhaps matching TRBD1 (5 bases). The germline CDR1 and CDR2 sequences are LNHDA and SQIVND (reference sequence). Trimming pared 9 bases from V and 7 bases from J, leaving 22 bases between. The CDR3 has 15 amino acids.

This clone was recorded once. This sequence joins TRBV4-2 and TRBJ2-7; TRBD1 might be the D (6 bases). Trimming took 1 base from V and 1 from J, leaving 11 bases between them. Germline V CDR1 and CDR2: LGHNA, YNFKEQ. The CDR3 extends over 15 amino acids. The CDR3 here is CASSQGRQASYEQYF. CDR3 in DNA: TGTGCCAGCAGCCAAGGAAGACAGGCTTCCTACGAGCAGTACTTC.

This clone occurred once. The rearrangement joins TRBV6-6 to TRBJ2-3; TRBD1 might be the D (6 bases). CDR1 and CDR2 (germline): MNHNY, SVGAGI (reference sequence). The V and J ends lost 2 bases and 2 bases respectively, with 11 bases between them. The CDR3 spans 15 residues. The CDR3 DNA follows: TGTGCCAGCAGTTACGGGGGCCTCAACACAGATACGCAGTATTTT. Residues: CASSYGGLNTDTQYF.

This sequence joins TRBV29-1 and TRBJ1-2; D remains unclear. The germline gives CDR1 SQVTM, CDR2 ANQGSEA. The CDR3 runs 14 residues. V was cut by 2 bases and J by 4 bases, with 14 bases left in between. CDR3 sequence reads: CSVESAGVAYGYTF. In nucleotides, the CDR3 is TGCAGCGTTGAATCGGCAGGAGTTGCCTATGGCTACACCTTC. Full variable domain (rest looked up from reference TRBV29-1 and TRBJ1-2): SAVISQKPSRDICQRGTSLTIQCQVDSQVTMMFWYRQQPGQSLTLIATANQGSEATYESGFVIDKFPISRPNLTFSTLTVSNMSPEDSSIYLCSVESAGVAYGYTFGSGTRLTVV.

In its sample, this clone was seen once. The rearrangement links TRBV11-2 to TRBJ2-1; TRBD2 matches at 9 bases. J gave up 7 bases and V 5 bases, and 12 bases lay outside the gene matches. The V gene's germline CDR1 is SGHAT and CDR2 FQNNGV. The CDR3 runs to 16 residues. The CDR3 spells CASSVSSGEGWNEQFF. The CDR3 nucleotides read TGTGCCAGCAGCGTATCTAGCGGGGAGGGGTGGAATGAGCAGTTCTTC.

The gene calls are TRBV2 and TRBJ2-7; unclear D gene. Germline V gives CDR1 SNHLY, CDR2 FYNNEI. The CDR3 is 11 residues long. V was trimmed by 4 bases and J by 3 bases, leaving 4 bases between them. The CDR3 sequence is CASSVGYEQYF. The CDR3 DNA reads as TGTGCCAGCAGTGTTGGCTACGAGCAGTACTTC.

The rearrangement joins TRBV10-2 to TRBJ1-1; no reliable D call. This CDR3 spans 13 amino acids. The V end lost 7 bases, the J end lost 4 bases, and 13 bases lay between the germline ends. The germline V gene has CDR1 WSHSY and CDR2 SAAADI. For the CDR3, the DNA is TGCGCCAGCAATATCGGGGTCGGCACTGAAGCTTTCTTT. It translates to CASNIGVGTEAFF.

The chain links TRBV4-1 to TRBJ2-7; D gene uncertain. The V gene lost 0 bases and the J gene lost 4 bases, with 4 bases spanning the gap. Germline CDR1 MGHRA, CDR2 YSYEKL. There are 12 residues in the CDR3. The CDR3 loop is CASSQEAYEQYF. In DNA form, the CDR3 reads TGCGCCAGCAGCCAAGAGGCTTACGAGCAGTACTTC.

The chain links TRBV11-3 to TRBJ2-3; D is tentatively TRBD1 or TRBD2 (6 bases each). Germline V gives CDR1 SGHNT, CDR2 YENEEA. The ends were cut back, 5 bases at V and 8 bases at J, with 17 bases in the middle. CDR3 length equals 14 residues. The CDR3 coding sequence is TGTGCCAGCAGCGCCGGGACTCTACAGGGTACGCAGTATTTT. This sequence encodes CASSAGTLQGTQYF.

This chain links TRBV5-1 with TRBJ1-4; no firm D call. The CDR3 length is 13 residues. Per the germline V gene, CDR1 is SGHRS and CDR2 is YFSETQ. V lost 4 bases and J 4 bases, leaving 8 bases between the germline ends. The CDR3 nucleotides are TGCGCCAGCAGCCCGGAAATTAATGAAAAACTGTTTTTT. Translating it yields CASSPEINEKLFF.

V gene TRBV7-8 combines with J gene TRBJ2-3; 7 bases line up with TRBD2. CDR1 is SGHVS and CDR2 is FQNEAQ in the germline V gene. The length of the CDR3 is 15 residues. J gave up 2 bases and V 4 bases, and 6 bases lay outside the gene matches. CDR3 residues: CASSSLSGATDTQYF. Here the CDR3 DNA reads TGTGCCAGCAGCTCATTGAGCGGGGCCACAGATACGCAGTATTTT. Drawing the rest from reference TRBV7-8 and TRBJ2-3, the complete variable domain is GAGVSQSPRYKVAKRGQDVALRCDPISGHVSLFWYQQALGQGPEFLTYFQNEAQLDKSGLPSDRFFAERPEGSVSTLKIQRTQQEDSAVYLCASSSLSGATDTQYFGPGTRLTVL.

V gene TRBV7-3 combines with J gene TRBJ2-3, with D unresolved. The V end lost 4 bases, the J end lost 1 base, and 9 bases lay between the germline ends. The CDR3 totals 14 residues. Looked up from germline, CDR1 is SGHTA and CDR2 is FQGTGA. In DNA, the CDR3 is TGTGCCAGCAGCTCGGGTATTGGCACAGATACGCAGTATTTT. Protein sequence: CASSSGIGTDTQYF.

This chain links TRBV9 with TRBJ2-2, with TRBD2 matching 10 bases. CDR1 and CDR2 from the germline V gene are SGDLS and YYNGEE. This CDR3 is built from 16 residues. The V and J ends lost 3 bases and 5 bases, in that order; junction bases with no gene match: 7. The CDR3 protein is CASSASGGGRTGELFF. The CDR3 DNA reads as TGTGCCAGCAGCGCTAGCGGGGGAGGTCGGACCGGGGAGCTGTTTTTT.

The chain has TRBV7-9 and TRBJ2-5; D possibly uses TRBD1 or TRBD2 (5 bases each). This CDR3 is 15 amino acids long. The germline V gene has CDR1 SEHNR and CDR2 FQNEAQ (reference sequence). Trimming stripped 0 bases from V and 1 base from J, with 9 bases between. CDR3 protein: CASSLAWGSQETQYF. CDR3 nucleotides: TGTGCCAGCAGCTTAGCGTGGGGGTCCCAAGAGACCCAGTACTTC.

This chain links TRBV9 with TRBJ2-5; TRBD2 aligns across 12 bases. V was pared by 0 bases and J by 4 bases, with 4 bases of the junction left unmatched. Germline V CDR1 and CDR2: SGDLS, YYNGEE. The CDR3 contains 16 residues. DNA of the CDR3: TGTGCCAGCAGCGTAGGCCTAGCGGGGGGGCTAGAGACCCAGTACTTC. Its protein is CASSVGLAGGLETQYF.

This chain links TRBV5-1 with TRBJ2-6; possible D gene TRBD1, 6 bases. The CDR3 extends over 16 amino acids. The V end lost 0 bases, the J end lost 2 bases, and 9 bases lay between the germline ends. From germline, CDR1 is SGHRS and CDR2 YFSETQ. The CDR3 nucleotides are TGCGCCAGCAGCTTGGCTACAGGGCCTGGGGCCAACGTCCTGACTTTC. Protein sequence: CASSLATGPGANVLTF.

V gene TRBV7-2 combines with J gene TRBJ2-7; 9 bases map to TRBD1. Losses at the gene ends were 6 bases for V and 3 bases for J; bases not matched to a gene: 6. Looked up from germline, CDR1 is SGHTA and CDR2 is FQGNSA. The CDR3 has 14 residues. The CDR3 protein is CASSPRTGDYEQYF. Written as DNA, the CDR3 is TGTGCCAGCAGTCCCCGGACAGGGGACTACGAGCAGTACTTC.